This TCR beta chain is drawn from a study of cytomegalovirus exposure and HLA in healthy donors. This clone has a handful of counts. Clones were sequenced by immunoSEQ multiplex PCR, and TCRdb holds only the in-frame ones, with some missing. This sample has about 140,000 clones; about 80% occur once, and the top ten carry 25% to 30%. Sequencing used PBMCs. This receptor was taken from a man between 25 and 39 years old in good health and CMV-seropositive.

CDR3 in amino acids: CASSDRDTFRVQYF. The CDR3 coding sequence is TGTGCCAGCAGCGACCGGGACACCTTTAGAGTTCAGTACTTC. The chain uses TRBV5-4 and TRBJ2-4; TRBD1 is a possible D gene (6 bases). The CDR3 has 14 residues. Trimming left V 4 bases short and J 11 bases short, with 19 bases between. Germline V CDR1 and CDR2: SGHNT, YYREEE (reference sequence).